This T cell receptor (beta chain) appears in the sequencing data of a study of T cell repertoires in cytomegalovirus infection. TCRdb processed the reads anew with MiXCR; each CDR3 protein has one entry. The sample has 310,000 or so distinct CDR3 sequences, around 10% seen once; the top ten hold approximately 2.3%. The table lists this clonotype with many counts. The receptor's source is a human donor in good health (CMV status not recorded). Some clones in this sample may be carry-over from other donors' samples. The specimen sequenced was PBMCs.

CDR3 DNA: TGTGCCAGCAGTTCCACTACAGGGGTCGATCAGCCCCAGCATTTT. Residues: CASSSTTGVDQPQHF. This rearrangement joins TRBV6-1 to TRBJ1-5; 7 nucleotides agree with TRBD1. The CDR3 is made up of 15 amino acids. The V and J ends lost 5 bases and 5 bases, in that order; junction bases with no gene match: 9. From germline, CDR1 is MNHNS and CDR2 SASEGT.